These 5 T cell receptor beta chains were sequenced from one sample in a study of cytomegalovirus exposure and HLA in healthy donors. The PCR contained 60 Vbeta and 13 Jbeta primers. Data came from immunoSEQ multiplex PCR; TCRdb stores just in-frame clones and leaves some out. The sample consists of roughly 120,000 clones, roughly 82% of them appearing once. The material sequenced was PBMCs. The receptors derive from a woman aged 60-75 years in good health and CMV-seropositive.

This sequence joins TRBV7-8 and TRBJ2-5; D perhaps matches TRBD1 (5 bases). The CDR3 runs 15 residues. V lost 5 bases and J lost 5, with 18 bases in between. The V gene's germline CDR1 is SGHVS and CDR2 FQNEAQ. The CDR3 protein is CASSASVGRLETQYF. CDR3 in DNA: TGTGCCAGCAGCGCCTCCGTGGGGCGTTTGGAGACCCAGTACTTC.

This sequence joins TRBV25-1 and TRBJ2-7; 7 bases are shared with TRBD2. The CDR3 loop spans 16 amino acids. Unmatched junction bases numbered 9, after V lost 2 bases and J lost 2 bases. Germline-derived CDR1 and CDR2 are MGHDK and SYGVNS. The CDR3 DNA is TGTGCCAGCAGTGAAATTGGGAGCGGGAACGCCTACGAGCAGTACTTC. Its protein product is CASSEIGSGNAYEQYF.

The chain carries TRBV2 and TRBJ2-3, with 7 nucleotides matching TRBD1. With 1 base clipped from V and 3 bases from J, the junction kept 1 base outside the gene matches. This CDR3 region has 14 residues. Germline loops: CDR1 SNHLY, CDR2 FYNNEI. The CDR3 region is CASSEEGATDTQYF. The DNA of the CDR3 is TGTGCCAGCAGTGAAGAGGGGGCGACAGATACGCAGTATTTT.

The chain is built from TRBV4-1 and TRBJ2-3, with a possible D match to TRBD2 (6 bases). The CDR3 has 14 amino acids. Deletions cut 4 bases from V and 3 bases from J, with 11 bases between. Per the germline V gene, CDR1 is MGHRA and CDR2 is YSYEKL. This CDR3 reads CASSPLSGTDTQYF. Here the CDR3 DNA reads TGCGCCAGCAGCCCCCTTAGCGGAACAGATACGCAGTATTTT.

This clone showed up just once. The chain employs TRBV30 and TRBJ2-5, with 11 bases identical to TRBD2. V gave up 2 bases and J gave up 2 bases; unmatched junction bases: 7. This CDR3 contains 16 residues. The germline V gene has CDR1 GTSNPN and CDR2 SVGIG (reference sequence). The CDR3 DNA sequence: TGTGCCTGGAGTCCGCCGGGACTAGCGGTTCAAGAGACCCAGTACTTC. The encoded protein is CAWSPPGLAVQETQYF.